The clone carrying this T cell receptor beta chain was counted at least ten times. Antigen: not known. These data originate in a study of tumor and adjacent non-tumor tissue in lung cancer. The overall study: Patients comprised 12 adenocarcinoma, a couple of squamous cell carcinoma and 1 small cell lung cancer.

The library came from three nested PCR rounds adapted from ARM-PCR protocols. MiXCR was run by TCRdb on the multiplex PCR reads, yielding one entry per CDR3 protein. The sample has 55,000 to 65,000 distinct CDR3 sequences; over 60% are singletons. The template was RNA from unsorted bulk tissue. This non-tumor lung sample came from over 3 cm beyond the tumor edge. Whole-study results and caveats: Higher tumor TCR diversity was associated with shorter survival. Tumor tissue had significantly higher TCR diversity than normal lung.

Germline CDR1 and CDR2: MNHNY and SVGAGI (reference sequence). Trimming took 2 bases from V and 3 from J, leaving 7 bases between them. The CDR3 sequence is 13 residues long. The chain uses TRBV6-6 and TRBJ2-5; D is undetermined. Sequencing input: distant non-tumor lung tissue. The TCR was taken from a man between 65 and 79 years old with non-small cell lung cancer. The CDR3 here is CASSYVRKETQYF. The CDR3, as DNA: TGTGCCAGCAGTTACGTGAGAAAAGAGACCCAGTACTTC.